The present T cell receptor (beta chain) was sequenced within a study of CD8 T cells in Susac syndrome. Study-level results: The study's TCR sequencing and HLA analysis covered a relatively small number of individuals, and the study acknowledged this.

CDR3 length: 14 amino acids. Germline V gives CDR1 GTSNPN, CDR2 SVGIG (reference sequence). The V and J ends lost 8 bases and 5 bases, in that order; junction bases with no gene match: 13. RNA, at 0.5 to 1 ug, was reverse transcribed with random hexamers. Amplification of TCR beta CDR3 spanned 54 Vbeta and 13 Jbeta via immunoSEQ multiplex PCR. TCRdb used MiXCR to reprocess the immunoSEQ multiplex PCR reads, holding one entry per CDR3 protein. The table shows 120,000 or so distinct CDR3 sequences, with about 94% occurring only once. The sequenced target, TCR beta, came from blood CD8+ and CD4+ T cells. Negative isolation yielded CD8+ and CD4+ T cells; FACS enriched TEMRA cells. With respect to this clonotype: Its specificity is unknown.

Sample: CD4+ T cells from PBMCs. This sequence joins TRBV30 and TRBJ2-7; 9 bases match TRBD2. The receptor comes from a human donor with multiple sclerosis. This CDR3 reads CAAEGLAGIDEQYF. As DNA, the CDR3 is TGTGCCGCCGAGGGCCTAGCGGGAATTGACGAGCAGTACTTC.